The sequence of this T cell receptor (beta chain) was determined in a study of cytotoxic CD8 clonotypes in ibrutinib-treated CLL. Overall study context: Approximately 25 partial and 2 complete responses; at median 68 months, roughly 15 remitted, roughly 12 progressed. Study observations and caveats: Public clonotypes, an uncommon group, contracted or remained stable on treatment. Researchers report that baseline clonality outpaced age-matched healthy donors and tracked circulating CD8+ T-cell counts.

The planned depth of sequencing spanned 1 in 200,000 to 1 in 1 million T cells. Only in-frame clones appear in the TCRdb table, and some are missing; sequencing was by immunoSEQ multiplex PCR. Seen here are about 250,000 clones, 70% observed once, and the top ten hold 15%. This clone was counted a single time. No antigen is known for it. Trimming pared 8 bases from V and 4 bases from J, leaving 15 bases between. The CDR3 length is 14 residues. Per germline, CDR1 MNHEY and CDR2 SVGAGI. The sequence was obtained from a human donor with chronic lymphocytic leukemia. The sequences come from PBMCs, collected after 24 months of ibrutinib treatment. This chain uses TRBV6-5 with TRBJ1-5; D is possibly TRBD1 (5 bases). CDR3 sequence: CASGAPDINQPQHF. The CDR3 DNA is TGTGCCAGCGGTGCCCCGGACATTAATCAGCCCCAGCATTTT.